This entry lists 30 T cell receptor beta chains sequenced from one sample in a study of blood T cell repertoires in COVID-19 (TCRdb year 2020). The protocol used for the library was the immunoSEQ multiplex PCR assay. TCRdb obtained this table from immuneACCESS and retained in-frame rearrangements with V and J assigned. These tables miss some clones; where compared with another copy, unresolved V genes account for less than half of the shortfall, and the remainder is unexplained. The sample table lists more than 300,000 clones, under 90% of them with a count of one. About 9.4% of the sample is held by the ten biggest clonotypes. The sequenced sample consisted of PBMCs or T cells enriched from blood (not recorded which). These receptors were taken from a woman between 18 and 29 years old who had recovered from COVID-19.

V and J are TRBV6-5 and TRBJ2-7; TRBD1 is a possible D gene (6 bases). Germline V CDR1 and CDR2: MNHEY, SVGAGI. This CDR3 contains 15 residues. Deletions cut 2 bases from V and 4 bases from J, with 15 bases between. The CDR3 spells CASSYSHRVGYEQYF. CDR3 in DNA: TGTGCCAGCAGTTACAGCCACAGGGTTGGATACGAGCAGTACTTC.

The sample holds a few counts of this clone. The chain is built from TRBV6-5 and TRBJ2-7; D might be TRBD1 (6 bases). CDR1 and CDR2 from the germline V gene are MNHEY and SVGAGI. Trimming took off 6 bases at V and 0 bases at J, with 12 bases between the two ends. This CDR3 has 14 residues. The CDR3 sequence: CASSDRFPSYEQYF. The DNA for the CDR3 is TGTGCCAGCAGCGACAGGTTCCCCTCCTACGAGCAGTACTTC.

This clone was counted a single time. The chain joins TRBV2 to TRBJ2-3; D perhaps matches TRBD2 (7 bases). Germline V CDR1 and CDR2: SNHLY, FYNNEI. The V and J ends lost 4 bases and 5 bases respectively, with 19 bases between them. The CDR3 covers 16 residues. CDR3 region: CASSVRGGPMGDTQYF. The CDR3 nucleotides are TGTGCCAGCAGTGTGAGGGGGGGTCCTATGGGAGATACGCAGTATTTT.

This chain connects TRBV7-9 to TRBJ1-1; maybe TRBD1 (6 bases). The CDR3 consists of 15 residues. The germline V gene has CDR1 SEHNR and CDR2 FQNEAQ (reference sequence). V gave up 0 bases and J gave up 4 bases, with 12 bases separating them. The CDR3 nucleotides are TGTGCCAGCAGCTTAGCGGGGGGGCTGTCCACTGAAGCTTTCTTT. The encoded protein is CASSLAGGLSTEAFF.

The chain is built from TRBV28 and TRBJ2-6, with 7 bases matching TRBD1. The ends lost 6 bases at V and 0 bases at J; junction bases unmatched: 11. This CDR3 comprises 18 residues. The germline gives CDR1 MDHEN, CDR2 SYDVKM. CDR3 coding DNA: TGTGCCAGCAGGAGAAGGGGGCCTCGGACCTCTGGGGCCAACGTCCTGACTTTC. Amino acid sequence: CASRRRGPRTSGANVLTF.

The J gene is TRBJ2-5, the V gene TRBV7-3, with 8 bases identical to TRBD2. V lost 5 bases and J lost 5; bases outside the gene matches: 10. The germline gives CDR1 SGHTA, CDR2 FQGTGA. This CDR3 has 15 residues. This chain's CDR3 is CASSPTGTRGETQYF. The CDR3 nucleotides read TGTGCCAGCAGCCCAACCGGGACTAGAGGGGAGACCCAGTACTTC.

This clone was detected a few times. The chain couples TRBV6-5 to TRBJ1-2; no reliable D call. This CDR3 region has 10 residues. From germline, CDR1 is MNHEY and CDR2 SVGAGI. The V gene lost 10 bases and the J gene lost 3 bases, with 6 bases spanning the gap. CDR3 region: CATEHYGYTF. The CDR3 DNA sequence: TGTGCCACTGAGCACTATGGCTACACCTTC.

Turning to this clone: Within the sample, other DNA sequences also encode this same CDR3. This chain uses TRBV5-1 with TRBJ1-2; 12 positions agree with TRBD1. V dropped 4 bases and J dropped 2; count of bases not matched to a gene: 3. The CDR3 covers 15 residues. Germline V CDR1 and CDR2: SGHRS, YFSETQ. The CDR3 DNA follows: TGCGCCAGCAGCCTGGGGACAGGGGGCAACTATGGCTACACCTTC. This encodes CASSLGTGGNYGYTF.

The chain joins TRBV21-1 to TRBJ2-1; the table calls TRBD1, which could not be checked here. TRBV21-1 is designated a pseudogene. The CDR3 has 16 amino acids. In DNA form, the CDR3 reads TGTGCCAGCAGCAAAGATTTGGAGGGGGCGGAAAATGAGCAGTTCTTC. Translation gives CASSKDLEGAENEQFF.

This sequence joins TRBV2 and TRBJ2-3, with D tentatively TRBD1 (6 bases). V lost 4 bases and J lost 1, with 9 bases in between. CDR1 and CDR2 from the germline V gene are SNHLY and FYNNEI. The CDR3 has 14 residues. The CDR3 DNA follows: TGTGCCAGCAGTGGGGCAGGGGGCACAGATACGCAGTATTTT. This encodes CASSGAGGTDTQYF.

V usage is TRBV28 and J usage is TRBJ1-2; a weak D match, TRBD1 (5 bases). The germline V gene encodes CDR1 MDHEN and CDR2 SYDVKM. V was shortened by 1 base and J by 4 bases, with 19 bases between the two germline ends. The CDR3 spans 17 residues. The DNA for the CDR3 is TGTGCCAGCAGTTTATTTGGGGCAGGTGGTCCGGTCTATGGCTACACCTTC. Its translation is CASSLFGAGGPVYGYTF.

The chain has TRBV7-8 and TRBJ2-5, with D tentatively TRBD1 (6 bases). Per the germline V gene, CDR1 is SGHVS and CDR2 is FQNEAQ. Trimming took off 1 base at V and 1 base at J, with 13 bases between the two ends. The CDR3 consists of 16 residues. Here the CDR3 reads CASSLGAGASQETQYF. The CDR3 coding sequence is TGTGCCAGCAGCTTAGGAGCAGGGGCGAGCCAAGAGACCCAGTACTTC.

V usage is TRBV6-5 and J usage is TRBJ1-2; D not certain. V lost 11 bases and J lost 4, with 14 bases in between. The CDR3 has 12 amino acids. Germline lookup yields CDR1 MNHEY and CDR2 SVGAGI. The CDR3 DNA sequence: TGTGCCTCCCAGGTAGTAGTCTATGGCTACACCTTC. Its translation: CASQVVVYGYTF.

V gene TRBV27 combines with J gene TRBJ2-1; possibly TRBD2 for D (6 bases). Trimming stripped 1 base from V and 6 bases from J, with 10 bases between. The CDR3 runs to 14 residues. From germline, CDR1 is MNHEY and CDR2 SMNVEV (reference sequence). CDR3 loop: CASSLWRGRNEQFF. The CDR3 DNA is TGTGCCAGCAGTTTATGGAGGGGACGCAATGAGCAGTTCTTC.

The chain has TRBV12-3 or TRBV12-4 and TRBJ2-2; D uncertain. V lost 3 bases to trimming and J lost 11 bases, with 10 bases between them. The CDR3 is 12 residues long. CDR3 bases: TGTGCCAGCAGTTTTTTACTTCATGAGCTGTTTTTT. It yields the protein CASSFLLHELFF.

J is TRBJ2-5 and V is TRBV11-3, with TRBD1 matching over 7 bases. The CDR3 contains 13 residues. With 5 bases clipped from V and 2 bases from J, the junction kept 2 bases outside the gene matches. From germline, CDR1 is SGHNT and CDR2 YENEEA. CDR3 DNA sequence: TGTGCCAGCAGCCGGGGACAGCAAGAGACCCAGTACTTC. It codes for CASSRGQQETQYF.

This chain uses TRBV9 with TRBJ2-3, with 12 bases matching TRBD2. The CDR3 sequence is 18 residues long. The V segment lost 1 base and the J segment 2 bases; nucleotides outside the gene matches: 8. CDR1 is SGDLS and CDR2 is YYNGEE in the germline V gene. CDR3 in DNA: TGTGCCAGCAGCGTATGGTCTAGCGGGGGGGCGCACACAGATACGCAGTATTTT. Protein: CASSVWSSGGAHTDTQYF.

The chain is built from TRBV24-1 and TRBJ2-7; perhaps TRBD2 as D (6 bases). CDR3 size: 14 residues. In germline, CDR1 is KGHDR, CDR2 SFDVKD. V was clipped by 0 bases and J by 1 base, with 6 bases between them. DNA for the CDR3: TGTGCCACCAGTGATTTGGGGAGGTCCTACGAGCAGTACTTC. The encoded protein is CATSDLGRSYEQYF.

The J gene is TRBJ2-5, the V gene TRBV7-3; D is possibly TRBD1 (5 bases). Germline values: CDR1 SGHTA, CDR2 FQGTGA. With 4 bases removed from V and 2 bases from J, the gap between germline ends came to 8 bases. The CDR3 is 13 amino acids. CDR3 DNA sequence: TGTGCCAGCAGCTACAGGCGACAAGAGACCCAGTACTTC. Its protein product is CASSYRRQETQYF.

This chain joins TRBV5-6 and TRBJ1-2; no reliable D call. Trimming stripped 2 bases from V and 4 bases from J, with 9 bases between. The CDR3 covers 13 residues. CDR1 is SGHDT and CDR2 is YYEEEE in the germline V gene. CDR3 sequence reads: CASSLQFTYGYTF. The CDR3 region has the DNA TGTGCCAGCAGCTTACAATTTACCTATGGCTACACCTTC.

The rearrangement links TRBV3-1 (or the pseudogene TRBV3-2) to TRBJ1-2, with TRBD1 as a possible D gene (6 bases). The CDR3 has 14 residues. V dropped 4 bases and J dropped 3 bases, with 12 bases sitting between them. The germline V gene has CDR1 LGHDT and CDR2 YNNKEL (reference sequence). In DNA, the CDR3 is TGTGCCAGCAGCCCCGGACAGAGTGACTATGGCTACACCTTC. Its translation is CASSPGQSDYGYTF.

The chain links TRBV10-2 to TRBJ1-5; 9 bases line up with TRBD1. Germline CDR1 and CDR2: WSHSY and SAAADI. Losses at the gene ends were 6 bases for V and 2 bases for J; bases not matched to a gene: 11. This CDR3 is 17 amino acids long. The CDR3 sequence: CASRPGQGIDGNQPQHF. CDR3 sequence (DNA): TGCGCCAGCAGACCGGGACAGGGAATAGACGGCAATCAGCCCCAGCATTTT.

The chain couples TRBV19 to TRBJ2-7; 10 nucleotides align to TRBD1. The CDR3 is 19 residues long. Germline lookup yields CDR1 LNHDA and CDR2 SQIVND (reference sequence). V shed 5 bases and J 3 bases; nucleotides not matched to a gene: 19. The CDR3 loop reads CASSLQYGTGVLPHYEQYF. For the CDR3, the DNA is TGTGCCAGTAGTCTCCAATACGGGACAGGGGTTCTCCCCCACTACGAGCAGTACTTC.

CDR3 sequence (DNA): TGTGCCAGCAGTCTAGAAAGATATTCACCCCTCCACTTT. Translation: CASSLERYSPLHF. This chain uses TRBV6-5 with TRBJ1-6, with D unresolved. CDR1 is MNHEY and CDR2 is SVGAGI in the germline V gene. V gave up 5 bases and J gave up 8 bases, with 10 bases separating them. This CDR3 comprises 13 residues.

This clone was detected a few times. CDR3 in DNA: TGTGCCAGCAGTTACGGGCAGATCTCCTACGAGCAGTACTTC. It specifies CASSYGQISYEQYF. The rearrangement uses TRBV6-5 and TRBJ2-7, with no clear D. Trimming removed 2 bases from V and 0 bases from J, with 8 bases in between. Germline V gene lookup returns CDR1 MNHEY and CDR2 SVGAGI. The length of the CDR3 is 14 residues.

In its sample, this clone was seen a few times. The chain is built from TRBV19 and TRBJ1-2; unclear D gene. The CDR3 extends over 14 amino acids. The V and J ends lost 2 bases and 4 bases respectively, with 11 bases between them. The germline V gene has CDR1 LNHDA and CDR2 SQIVND (reference sequence). The CDR3 bases are TGTGCCAGTAGTATAACCCAGGCTTCCTATGGCTACACCTTC. Translation: CASSITQASYGYTF.

Note on this clone: Other DNA sequences in this sample translate to the same CDR3. This chain uses TRBV28 with TRBJ2-7; D call uncertain. CDR1 and CDR2 from the germline V gene are MDHEN and SYDVKM. Trimming took off 3 bases at V and 4 bases at J, with 10 bases between the two ends. This CDR3 is 13 amino acids long. CDR3 nucleotides: TGTGCCAGCAGTTTTAGCTTGACTTACGAGCAGTACTTC. Protein product: CASSFSLTYEQYF.

The genes are TRBV11-1 and TRBJ2-3; 9 bases fit TRBD2. This CDR3 spans 15 amino acids. Germline V gene data show CDR1 as SGHAT and CDR2 as FQDESV (reference sequence). V dropped 4 bases and J dropped 2; count of bases not matched to a gene: 4. CDR3 amino acids: CASSSGLALTDTQYF. CDR3 nucleotides: TGTGCCAGCAGCTCGGGACTAGCCCTCACAGATACGCAGTATTTT.

The J gene is TRBJ2-3, the V gene TRBV5-1; 7 bases align to TRBD2. This CDR3 contains 15 residues. Germline lookup yields CDR1 SGHRS and CDR2 YFSETQ. V lost 4 bases, J lost 3 bases, and 8 bases stayed unmatched. The CDR3 DNA is TGCGCCAGCAGCCAAGCGGGGCTAAGGACAGATACGCAGTATTTT. Its translation: CASSQAGLRTDTQYF.

The chain couples TRBV2 to TRBJ2-7, with a tentative D call TRBD2 (5 bases). With 5 bases removed from V and 10 bases from J, the gap between germline ends came to 15 bases. CDR3 length: 12 residues. Germline-derived CDR1 and CDR2 are SNHLY and FYNNEI. The CDR3 DNA follows: TGTGCCAGCAGTTTAAGAGCCACGGGACAGTACTTC. Translation: CASSLRATGQYF.